This note documents a single TCR beta chain sequence. This sample was included in a study of blood T cell repertoires in COVID-19. Germline assignment: CDR1 MNHEY and CDR2 SMNVEV (reference sequence). The ends were cut back, 5 bases at V and 4 bases at J, with 21 bases in the middle. The CDR3 extends over 16 amino acids. In the original processing: Nucleated cell number was recorded as an estimate derived from reference gene primer amplification. Using immunoSEQ multiplex PCR, the repertoire was profiled, and TCRdb retains in-frame clones only, with some absent. The V and J calls and the clone size are those of that table, but D and trimming were determined from the DNA. Found here are around 110,000 clones, less than 95% of them singletons; the top ten hold 1.5% to 2%.

Material: peripheral blood. The sequence came from a human donor with active COVID-19. The donor label of this sample is uncertain. The V call is TRBV27, the J call TRBJ2-7; D gene uncertain. The CDR3 spells CASSQRPAHVGYEQYF. The DNA for the CDR3 is TGTGCCAGCAGTCAGCGACCTGCCCATGTCGGTTACGAGCAGTACTTC.